What follows are 21 T cell receptor beta chains derived from one specimen sequenced in a study of neoadjuvant nivolumab and ipilimumab in lung cancer. Sequencing was performed with immunoSEQ multiplex PCR; in TCRdb, only in-frame clones are kept and a portion is missing. The table lists more than 20,000 clones, 75% to 90% of them singletons. The sample in question was tumor tissue, obtained after neoadjuvant nivolumab, alone or with ipilimumab, at or shortly before surgery. The receptors here all came from an adult with non-small cell lung cancer.

The V call is TRBV5-1, the J call TRBJ1-4, with 8 bases that match TRBD1. Germline V lookup: CDR1 SGHRS, CDR2 YFSETQ. This CDR3 contains 15 residues. Trimming at V came to 1 base and at J to 4 bases, leaving 3 bases not matched to a gene. The CDR3, as DNA: TGCGCCAGCAGCTTGTACAGGGGGAATAATGAAAAACTGTTTTTT. Translation gives CASSLYRGNNEKLFF.

The chain uses TRBV5-1 and TRBJ1-1, with TRBD1 matching over 8 bases. Germline V gene lookup returns CDR1 SGHRS and CDR2 YFSETQ. Losses at the gene ends were 3 bases for V and 3 bases for J; bases not matched to a gene: 7. There are 15 residues in the CDR3. DNA of the CDR3: TGCGCCAGCAGCTCAACCGGGACAGGTGACACTGAAGCTTTCTTT. This gives the protein CASSSTGTGDTEAFF. Looking up the rest from reference TRBV5-1 and TRBJ1-1 gives the full variable domain: KAGVTQTPRYLIKTRGQQVTLSCSPISGHRSVSWYQQTPGQGLQFLFEYFSETQRNKGNFPGRFSGRQFSNSRSEMNVSTLELGDSALYLCASSSTGTGDTEAFFGQGTRLTVV.

The chain has TRBV29-1 and TRBJ1-2, with D possibly being TRBD1 (5 bases). Germline V gene data show CDR1 as SQVTM and CDR2 as ANQGSEA. CDR3 length equals 11 residues. Trimming took off 5 bases at V and 4 bases at J, with 8 bases between the two ends. The CDR3 is CSVLDSYGYTF. The CDR3 bases are TGCAGCGTTTTAGACAGCTATGGCTACACCTTC.

There are a few counts of this clone. The chain carries TRBV12-5 and TRBJ1-5; the D is unclear. Trimming took off 9 bases at V and 3 bases at J, with 33 bases between the two ends. Looked up from germline, CDR1 is LGHNT and CDR2 is FRNRAP. The length of the CDR3 is 20 residues. For the CDR3, the DNA is TGTGCTAGCGGGGTTGCAACGAAAAACAACACTCTCAACCCCAATCAGCCCCAGCATTTT. This gives the protein CASGVATKNNTLNPNQPQHF.

The genes are TRBV18 and TRBJ2-1; 13 bases map to TRBD2. Trimming cost V 3 bases and J 8 bases; bases outside gene matches: 4. Germline V lookup: CDR1 KGHSH, CDR2 LQKENI. The CDR3 is 15 residues long. The DNA for the CDR3 is TGTGCCAGCTCACCGAGACTAGCGGGAGGTCATGAGCAGTTCTTC. Residues: CASSPRLAGGHEQFF.

The CDR3 region is CASSFRAGASGDTQYF. CDR3 DNA sequence: TGTGCCAGCAGCTTTCGAGCGGGAGCCTCGGGAGATACGCAGTATTTT. The chain has TRBV7-8 and TRBJ2-3; 8 bases are shared with TRBD2. V shed 3 bases and J 5 bases; nucleotides not matched to a gene: 10. CDR1 is SGHVS, CDR2 FQNEAQ, per germline. This CDR3 spans 16 amino acids.

The table lists this clone with a few counts. This chain uses TRBV7-2 with TRBJ1-2; D is perhaps TRBD1 (6 bases). V lost 8 bases and J lost 2, with 15 bases in between. Looked up from germline, CDR1 is SGHTA and CDR2 is FQGNSA. This CDR3 has 14 residues. The CDR3 nucleotides are TGTGCCAGCCATCGCAGGACAGTCAACTATGGCTACACCTTC. Its protein is CASHRRTVNYGYTF. Full variable domain (outside the CDR3, taken from reference TRBV7-2 and TRBJ1-2): GAGVSQSPSNKVTEKGKDVELRCDPISGHTALYWYRQSLGQGLEFLIYFQGNSAPDKSGLPSDRFSAERTGGSVSTLTIQRTQQEDSAVYLCASHRRTVNYGYTFGSGTRLTVV.

V gene TRBV6-1 combines with J gene TRBJ2-1; 13 nucleotides match TRBD2. V gave up 3 bases and J gave up 7 bases; unmatched junction bases: 3. Germline V lookup: CDR1 MNHNS, CDR2 SASEGT. The CDR3 is made up of 15 amino acids. The CDR3 protein is CASSERTSGRNEQFF. The CDR3 DNA is TGTGCCAGCAGTGAGCGGACTAGCGGGAGAAATGAGCAGTTCTTC.

The chain couples TRBV6-5 to TRBJ2-7; D possibly corresponds to TRBD2 (6 bases). With 5 bases removed from V and 0 bases from J, the gap between germline ends came to 11 bases. The CDR3 has 14 residues. CDR1 is MNHEY, CDR2 SVGAGI, per germline. CDR3 residues: CASSLDGSSYEQYF. The CDR3 DNA is TGTGCCAGCAGTCTGGACGGGAGCTCCTACGAGCAGTACTTC.

The V call is TRBV30, the J call TRBJ2-1; 12 bases match TRBD2. With V trimmed by 1 base and J by 2 bases, 3 bases remained unmatched. The CDR3 runs 16 residues. Germline CDR1 is GTSNPN and CDR2 is SVGIG (reference sequence). In nucleotides, the CDR3 is TGTGCCTGGAGTGCTCGACTAGCGGGAGCCTACAATGAGCAGTTCTTC. Amino acid sequence: CAWSARLAGAYNEQFF.

The chain links TRBV14 to TRBJ1-5; D is possibly TRBD1 (6 bases). Trimming removed 1 base at V and 8 bases at J, with 9 bases between. CDR1 and CDR2 from the germline V gene are SGHDN and FVKESK. The CDR3 covers 13 residues. The CDR3 loop reads CASSQGRGEPQHF. CDR3 sequence (DNA): TGTGCCAGCAGCCAAGGCAGGGGAGAGCCCCAGCATTTT.

This clone appeared a single time. This chain connects TRBV12-5 to TRBJ2-5; D may be TRBD1 (5 bases). The germline V gene encodes CDR1 LGHNT and CDR2 FRNRAP. V dropped 0 bases and J dropped 5 bases, with 13 bases sitting between them. CDR3 size: 15 residues. The CDR3 loop is CASGLVGQGWETQYF. DNA of the CDR3: TGTGCTAGTGGTTTGGTGGGGCAGGGCTGGGAGACCCAGTACTTC.

The chain has TRBV6-5 and TRBJ1-2; the D gene is possibly TRBD1 (6 bases). Trimming pared 0 bases from V and 7 bases from J, leaving 12 bases between. This CDR3 has 14 amino acids. Germline loops: CDR1 MNHEY, CDR2 SVGAGI. CDR3 protein: CASSYSHRVAGYTF. In nucleotides, the CDR3 is TGTGCCAGCAGTTACTCGCACAGGGTTGCTGGCTACACCTTC.

The J gene is TRBJ2-3, the V gene TRBV13; TRBD2 is a possible D gene (6 bases). The V and J ends lost 3 bases and 0 bases respectively, with 22 bases between them. The CDR3 covers 19 residues. Germline CDR1 and CDR2: PRHDT and FYEKMQ (reference sequence). The CDR3 nucleotides read TGTGCCAGCAGCTTCGGGGGTTTTAAGGCCTCGGCGAGCACAGATACGCAGTATTTT. This codes for CASSFGGFKASASTDTQYF.

This chain links TRBV18 with TRBJ2-7, with TRBD1 identical over 7 bases. V lost 4 bases, J lost 5 bases, and 5 bases stayed unmatched. The CDR3 loop spans 13 amino acids. Per germline, CDR1 KGHSH and CDR2 LQKENI. The CDR3 loop reads CASSLLQGDEQYF. DNA of the CDR3: TGTGCCAGCTCACTACTGCAGGGGGACGAGCAGTACTTC.

In this sample, this clone turned up once. J is TRBJ2-6 and V is TRBV18, with D possibly TRBD1 on 5 matching bases. V lost 3 bases to trimming and J lost 1 base, with 7 bases between them. CDR1 and CDR2 from the germline V gene are KGHSH and LQKENI. The CDR3 totals 15 residues. The DNA for the CDR3 is TGTGCCAGCTCACCGACAGCTTCTGGGGCCAACGTCCTGACTTTC. It codes for CASSPTASGANVLTF.

The chain recombines TRBV21-1 with TRBJ2-4; the table's D gene call, TRBD2, was not cross checked with the DNA. TRBV21-1 is described as a pseudogene. CDR3 length: 14 residues. CDR3 in amino acids: CASSKVREGLVQYF. CDR3 sequence (DNA): TGTGCCAGCAGCAAAGTGAGGGAAGGGCTCGTTCAGTACTTC.

V gene TRBV14 combines with J gene TRBJ1-2; TRBD1 agrees at 8 bases. The V gene end was trimmed by 4 bases and the J gene end by 1 base; junction bases not matched to a gene: 8. The CDR3 totals 16 residues. In germline, CDR1 is SGHDN, CDR2 FVKESK. The CDR3 region has the DNA TGTGCCAGCAGCCTTTCCGGGACAGGAGTTAACTATGGCTACACCTTC. It codes for CASSLSGTGVNYGYTF.

The CDR3 spells CASSLTGALNGYTF. For the CDR3, the DNA is TGTGCCAGCTCACTTACAGGGGCCCTTAATGGCTACACCTTC. J is TRBJ1-2 and V is TRBV18; 7 positions match TRBD1. Germline V gene sequence: CDR1 KGHSH, CDR2 LQKENI. The CDR3 totals 14 residues. After removal of 4 bases from V and 6 bases from J, the junction contained 8 bases not matched to a gene.

This rearrangement joins TRBV30 to TRBJ2-7; TRBD2 might be the D (6 bases). Germline V CDR1 and CDR2: GTSNPN, SVGIG (reference sequence). This CDR3 region has 14 residues. Trimming removed 5 bases at V and 3 bases at J, with 17 bases between. CDR3 coding DNA: TGTGCCTGGGGTCAGGGAGGTAGTCTCTACGAGCAGTACTTC. Its protein is CAWGQGGSLYEQYF.

This chain uses TRBV30 with TRBJ1-2, with 7 bases lining up with TRBD1. The V and J ends lost 0 bases and 8 bases, in that order; junction bases with no gene match: 9. This CDR3 spans 14 amino acids. Germline CDR1 and CDR2: GTSNPN and SVGIG (reference sequence). CDR3 in amino acids: CAWSVRTGSSGYTF. The CDR3 DNA is TGTGCCTGGAGTGTACGGACAGGTTCGTCCGGCTACACCTTC.